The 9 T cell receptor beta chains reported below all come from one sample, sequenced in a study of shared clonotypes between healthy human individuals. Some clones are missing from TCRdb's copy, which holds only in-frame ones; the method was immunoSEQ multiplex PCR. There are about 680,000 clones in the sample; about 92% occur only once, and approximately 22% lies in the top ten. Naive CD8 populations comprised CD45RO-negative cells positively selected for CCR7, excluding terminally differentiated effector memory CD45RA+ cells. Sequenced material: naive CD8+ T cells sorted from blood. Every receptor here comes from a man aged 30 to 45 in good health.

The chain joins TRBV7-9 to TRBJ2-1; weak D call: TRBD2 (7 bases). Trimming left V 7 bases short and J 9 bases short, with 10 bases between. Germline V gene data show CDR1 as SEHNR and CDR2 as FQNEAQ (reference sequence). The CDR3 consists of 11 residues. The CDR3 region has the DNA TGTGCCAGCACCCGGGGGGCTGAGCAGTTCTTC. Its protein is CASTRGAEQFF. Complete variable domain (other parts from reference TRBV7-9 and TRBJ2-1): DTGVSQNPRHKITKRGQNVTFRCDPISEHNRLYWYRQTLGQGPEFLTYFQNEAQLEKSRLLSDRFSAERPKGSFSTLEIQRTEQGDSAMYLCASTRGAEQFFGPGTRLTVL.

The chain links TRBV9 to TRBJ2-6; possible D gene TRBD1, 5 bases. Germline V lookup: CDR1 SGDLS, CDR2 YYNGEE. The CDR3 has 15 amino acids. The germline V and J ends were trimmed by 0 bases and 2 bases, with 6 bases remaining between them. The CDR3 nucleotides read TGTGCCAGCAGCGTAGCAGGGACTGGGGCCAACGTCCTGACTTTC. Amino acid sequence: CASSVAGTGANVLTF.

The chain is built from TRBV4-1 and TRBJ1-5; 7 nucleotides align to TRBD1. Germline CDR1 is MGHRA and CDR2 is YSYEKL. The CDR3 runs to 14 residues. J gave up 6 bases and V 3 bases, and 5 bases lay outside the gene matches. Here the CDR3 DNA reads TGCGCCAGCAGCCAGATAGGGGGCGTTCAGCCCCAGCATTTT. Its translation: CASSQIGGVQPQHF.

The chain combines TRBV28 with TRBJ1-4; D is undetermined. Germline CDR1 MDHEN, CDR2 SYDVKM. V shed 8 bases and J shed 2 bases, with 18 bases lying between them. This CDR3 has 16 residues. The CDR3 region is CASRSTAVRTNEKLFF. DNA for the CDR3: TGTGCCAGCCGGAGCACGGCTGTGCGGACTAATGAAAAACTGTTTTTT.

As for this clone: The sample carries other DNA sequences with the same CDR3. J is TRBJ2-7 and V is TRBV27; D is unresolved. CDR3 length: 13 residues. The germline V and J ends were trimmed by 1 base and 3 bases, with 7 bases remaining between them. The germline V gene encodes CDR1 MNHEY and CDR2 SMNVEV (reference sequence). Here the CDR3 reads CASSLWSGYEQYF. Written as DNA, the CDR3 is TGTGCCAGCAGTTTATGGTCTGGCTACGAGCAGTACTTC.

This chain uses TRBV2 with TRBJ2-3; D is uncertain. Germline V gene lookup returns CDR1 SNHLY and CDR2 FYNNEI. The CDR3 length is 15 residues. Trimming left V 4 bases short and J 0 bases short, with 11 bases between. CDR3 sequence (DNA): TGTGCCAGCAGTGGGTCAGGAACTAGCACAGATACGCAGTATTTT. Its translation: CASSGSGTSTDTQYF.

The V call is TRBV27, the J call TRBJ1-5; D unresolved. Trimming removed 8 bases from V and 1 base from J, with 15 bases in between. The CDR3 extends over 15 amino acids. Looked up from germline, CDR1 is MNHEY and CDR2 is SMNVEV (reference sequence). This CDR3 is CASGRVSLSNQPQHF. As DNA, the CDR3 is TGTGCCAGCGGTCGGGTCAGTTTGAGCAATCAGCCCCAGCATTTT.

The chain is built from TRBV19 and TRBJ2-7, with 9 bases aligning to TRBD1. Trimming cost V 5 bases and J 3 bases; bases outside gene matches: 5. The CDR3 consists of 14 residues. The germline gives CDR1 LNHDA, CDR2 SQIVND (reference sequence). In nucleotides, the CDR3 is TGTGCCAGTAGTGCGGACAGGGGATACTACGAGCAGTACTTC. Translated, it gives CASSADRGYYEQYF.

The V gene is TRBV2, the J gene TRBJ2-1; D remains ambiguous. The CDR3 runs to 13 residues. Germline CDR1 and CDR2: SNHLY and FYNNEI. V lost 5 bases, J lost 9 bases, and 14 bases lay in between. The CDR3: CASSPRLVGEQFF. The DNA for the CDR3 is TGTGCCAGCAGTCCCAGGCTAGTCGGTGAGCAGTTCTTC.